Presented here are 26 T cell receptor beta chains from one specimen sequenced in a study of blood T cell repertoires in COVID-19. Repertoires were generated with immunoSEQ multiplex PCR, while TCRdb's copy carries only in-frame clones and drops some. The sample lists approximately 110,000 clones, 86% occurring once. The sequencing input was peripheral blood. The receptors were sampled from a human donor in a cohort sampled during active COVID-19.

The genes are TRBV27 and TRBJ2-3, with 11 bases aligning to TRBD2. Germline V gene lookup returns CDR1 MNHEY and CDR2 SMNVEV (reference sequence). Germline trimming cut 6 bases from V and 0 bases from J; bases unmatched to any gene: 5. The CDR3 covers 16 residues. The DNA of the CDR3 is TGTGCCAGCAGACCCCGGACTAGCGGGAGCACAGATACGCAGTATTTT. Its translation is CASRPRTSGSTDTQYF.

This rearrangement joins TRBV5-1 to TRBJ2-1; 9 bases match TRBD1. CDR3 length: 13 amino acids. After removal of 4 bases from V and 9 bases from J, the junction contained 5 bases not matched to a gene. Germline-derived CDR1 and CDR2 are SGHRS and YFSETQ. The CDR3 DNA sequence: TGCGCCAGCAGCCGCACAGGGGGCAGTGAGCAGTTCTTC. Residues: CASSRTGGSEQFF.

The chain recombines TRBV9 with TRBJ1-3; D is possibly TRBD1 (6 bases). CDR1 is SGDLS and CDR2 is YYNGEE in the germline V gene. The V and J ends lost 3 bases and 0 bases respectively, with 10 bases between them. The CDR3 sequence is 15 residues long. CDR3: CASSEDSHSGNTIYF. CDR3 bases: TGTGCCAGCAGCGAGGACAGCCACTCTGGAAACACCATATATTTT.

This clone was seen a handful of times. The chain is built from TRBV7-9 and TRBJ2-7; 9 nucleotides agree with TRBD2. This CDR3 spans 15 amino acids. V was clipped by 1 base and J by 5 bases; unmatched bases: 6. Germline-derived CDR1 and CDR2 are SEHNR and FQNEAQ (reference sequence). Here the CDR3 DNA reads TGTGCCAGCAGCTTAGACGGCGGGAGGGCCAACGAGCAGTACTTC. It is translated as CASSLDGGRANEQYF. The whole variable domain, remainder taken from reference TRBV7-9 and TRBJ2-7, is DTGVSQNPRHKITKRGQNVTFRCDPISEHNRLYWYRQTLGQGPEFLTYFQNEAQLEKSRLLSDRFSAERPKGSFSTLEIQRTEQGDSAMYLCASSLDGGRANEQYFGPGTRLTVT.

Only a few counts were recorded for this clone. V and J are TRBV4-1 and TRBJ1-5; 7 bases agree with TRBD1. CDR3 size: 15 residues. In germline, CDR1 is MGHRA, CDR2 YSYEKL. The J segment lost 5 bases and the V segment lost 1 base, leaving 5 bases of the junction unmatched. CDR3 sequence: CASSQVRDSHQPQHF. In DNA form, the CDR3 reads TGCGCCAGCAGCCAAGTTAGGGACAGCCATCAGCCCCAGCATTTT.

The chain combines TRBV14 with TRBJ1-3; D not resolved. Germline lookup yields CDR1 SGHDN and CDR2 FVKESK. V gave up 3 bases and J gave up 1 base, with 16 bases separating them. The CDR3 has 17 residues. The CDR3 nucleotides are TGTGCCAGCAGCCACCCCCGCGGAGTCTATTCTGGAAACACCATATATTTT. This gives the protein CASSHPRGVYSGNTIYF.

The rearrangement links TRBV30 to TRBJ1-4; a weak D match, TRBD1 (6 bases). CDR1 is GTSNPN, CDR2 SVGIG, per germline (reference sequence). This CDR3 comprises 14 residues. The V gene lost 3 bases and the J gene lost 8 bases, with 16 bases spanning the gap. DNA of the CDR3: TGTGCCTGGAGATCGCAGGGGTCAGGCGAAAAACTGTTTTTT. Residues: CAWRSQGSGEKLFF.

The J gene is TRBJ1-1, the V gene TRBV5-4; D may be TRBD1 (6 bases). V shed 4 bases and J shed 10 bases, with 14 bases lying between them. CDR3 length: 12 amino acids. The germline CDR1 and CDR2 sequences are SGHNT and YYREEE (reference sequence). The CDR3 reads CASSGTETGAFF. CDR3 DNA sequence: TGTGCCAGCAGCGGCACCGAGACAGGAGCTTTCTTT. Drawing the rest from reference TRBV5-4 and TRBJ1-1, the complete variable domain is ETGVTQSPTHLIKTRGQQVTLRCSSQSGHNTVSWYQQALGQGPQFIFQYYREEENGRGNFPPRFSGLQFPNYSSELNVNALELDDSALYLCASSGTETGAFFGQGTRLTVV.

The chain recombines TRBV5-1 with TRBJ2-1; the D gene is possibly TRBD2 (5 bases). V gave up 3 bases and J gave up 3 bases, with 7 bases separating them. The germline gives CDR1 SGHRS, CDR2 YFSETQ. This CDR3 has 13 amino acids. The CDR3 sequence is CASSSGFYNEQFF. For the CDR3, the DNA is TGCGCCAGCAGCTCGGGATTCTACAATGAGCAGTTCTTC. The whole variable domain, filled in from reference TRBV5-1 and TRBJ2-1, reads KAGVTQTPRYLIKTRGQQVTLSCSPISGHRSVSWYQQTPGQGLQFLFEYFSETQRNKGNFPGRFSGRQFSNSRSEMNVSTLELGDSALYLCASSSGFYNEQFFGPGTRLTVL.

This clone was observed a few times. The CDR3 coding sequence is TGTGCCAGCAGCCAAGGCCGGGGGGCTATAGGGCAAGAGACCCAGTACTTC. Its translation is CASSQGRGAIGQETQYF. V and J are TRBV14 and TRBJ2-5; TRBD2 is a possible D gene (7 bases). The germline gives CDR1 SGHDN, CDR2 FVKESK. Trimming took 1 base from V and 2 from J, leaving 17 bases between them. The CDR3 has 17 residues.

The chain is built from TRBV28 and TRBJ2-7, with a weak D call TRBD2 (6 bases). Looked up from germline, CDR1 is MDHEN and CDR2 is SYDVKM. This CDR3 comprises 15 residues. V was clipped by 3 bases and J by 0 bases, with 12 bases between them. The CDR3 loop is CASSFGPSVSYEQYF. The CDR3 DNA is TGTGCCAGCAGTTTCGGCCCTAGCGTCTCCTACGAGCAGTACTTC.

The rearrangement uses TRBV10-3 and TRBJ2-1; D may be TRBD2 (5 bases). Germline V CDR1 and CDR2: ENHRY, SYGVKD. Trimming pared 3 bases from V and 8 bases from J, leaving 11 bases between. The CDR3 is 13 amino acids. The CDR3 DNA is TGTGCCATCAGTGAATGGCTCGGGGATGAGCAGTTCTTC. It encodes CAISEWLGDEQFF.

The chain carries TRBV7-9 and TRBJ2-7; unclear D gene. CDR3 length: 14 residues. V was clipped by 5 bases and J by 4 bases, with 15 bases between them. Germline CDR1 reads SEHNR; CDR2 reads FQNEAQ (reference sequence). The CDR3 sequence is CASSPEAYLYEQYF. The CDR3 DNA reads TGTGCCAGCAGCCCCGAAGCGTACCTTTACGAGCAGTACTTC.

The chain combines TRBV7-7 with TRBJ2-3, with D possibly TRBD1 on 5 matching bases. V gave up 1 base and J gave up 6 bases, with 14 bases separating them. Germline loops: CDR1 SSHAT, CDR2 FNYEAQ (reference sequence). This CDR3 spans 15 amino acids. The CDR3 sequence: CASSLGQGRADTQYF. In DNA form, the CDR3 reads TGTGCCAGCAGCTTAGGCCAGGGAAGGGCGGATACGCAGTATTTT. Full variable domain (remainder filled in from reference TRBV7-7 and TRBJ2-3): GAGVSQSPRYKVTKRGQDVTLRCDPISSHATLYWYQQALGQGPEFLTYFNYEAQPDKSGLPSDRFSAERPEGSISTLTIQRTEQRDSAMYRCASSLGQGRADTQYFGPGTRLTVL.

The rearrangement joins TRBV9 to TRBJ2-2; TRBD1 is a possible D gene (6 bases). The V and J ends lost 1 base and 3 bases respectively, with 10 bases between them. Germline assignment: CDR1 SGDLS and CDR2 YYNGEE. This CDR3 spans 15 amino acids. The CDR3, as DNA: TGTGCCAGCAGCGTACGAGGGGGTGACACCGGGGAGCTGTTTTTT. Translating gives CASSVRGGDTGELFF. Complete variable domain (other parts from reference TRBV9 and TRBJ2-2): DSGVTQTPKHLITATGQRVTLRCSPRSGDLSVYWYQQSLDQGLQFLIQYYNGEERAKGNILERFSAQQFPDLHSELNLSSLELGDSALYFCASSVRGGDTGELFFGEGSRLTVL.

This chain joins TRBV23-1 and TRBJ2-7; unclear D gene. TRBV23-1 is recorded as an ORF, its role being uncertain. With 8 bases removed from V and 6 bases from J, the gap between germline ends came to 8 bases. This CDR3 is 10 amino acids long. CDR3 amino acids: CASLSCEQYF. The CDR3 nucleotides read TGCGCCAGCCTTTCTTGCGAGCAGTACTTC.

This chain joins TRBV6-2 or TRBV6-3 and TRBJ1-1; 10 nucleotides align to TRBD1. V lost 2 bases, J lost 0 bases, and 6 bases stayed unmatched. The CDR3 has 17 amino acids. CDR1 is MNHEY, CDR2 SVGEGT, per germline. CDR3 DNA sequence: TGTGCCAGCAGTTACCAAACCGGGACAGGGGTGAACACTGAAGCTTTCTTT. Protein product: CASSYQTGTGVNTEAFF.

The chain uses TRBV5-4 and TRBJ2-3; TRBD1 might be the D (6 bases). The CDR3 is 15 residues long. Germline lookup yields CDR1 SGHNT and CDR2 YYREEE (reference sequence). V was pared by 3 bases and J by 4 bases, with 15 bases between. In nucleotides, the CDR3 is TGTGCCAGCAGCTCGAGGGGGTACATCCCAGATACGCAGTATTTT. Its translation: CASSSRGYIPDTQYF.

The chain carries TRBV10-3 and TRBJ2-5, with D tentatively TRBD2 (5 bases). The germline CDR1 and CDR2 sequences are ENHRY and SYGVKD. V dropped 2 bases and J dropped 5 bases, with 12 bases sitting between them. CDR3 size: 14 residues. The CDR3 sequence: CAISETSGGETQYF. CDR3 nucleotides: TGTGCCATCAGTGAGACGTCAGGAGGTGAGACCCAGTACTTC.

The J gene is TRBJ2-7, the V gene TRBV5-5; D is possibly TRBD1 (5 bases). This CDR3 region has 14 residues. Germline V gene lookup returns CDR1 SGHKS and CDR2 YYEKEE (reference sequence). Trimming cost V 4 bases and J 3 bases, with 14 bases left between them. CDR3 DNA: TGTGCCAGCAGCGGACAAAAAACAGTCTACGAGCAGTACTTC. Translation gives CASSGQKTVYEQYF.

This clone was picked up a small number of times. The rearrangement links TRBV7-9 to TRBJ1-2; TRBD1 matches 7 bases. The CDR3 has 13 residues. CDR1 is SEHNR and CDR2 is FQNEAQ in the germline V gene (reference sequence). The junction had 6 bases not matched to a gene; V was cut back by 5 bases and J by 6 bases. As DNA, the CDR3 is TGTGCCAGCAGCCCCCTAGACAGGGATGGCTACACCTTC. Residues: CASSPLDRDGYTF.

V usage is TRBV6-5 and J usage is TRBJ2-1; D is possibly TRBD2 (6 bases). Germline values: CDR1 MNHEY, CDR2 SVGAGI. This CDR3 spans 13 amino acids. V was shortened by 8 bases and J by 8 bases, with 16 bases between the two germline ends. CDR3 coding DNA: TGTGCCAGCCTTAGGGACTCGAAATATGAGCAGTTCTTC. As protein: CASLRDSKYEQFF.

The chain joins TRBV11-2 to TRBJ1-2; no clear D. The germline CDR1 and CDR2 sequences are SGHAT and FQNNGV. V was trimmed by 1 base and J by 6 bases, leaving 12 bases between them. This CDR3 has 14 amino acids. The CDR3 DNA follows: TGTGCCAGCAGCTTAGGCGGCAGAAGTGATGGCTACACCTTC. Encoded protein: CASSLGGRSDGYTF. The whole variable domain, filled in from reference TRBV11-2 and TRBJ1-2, reads EAGVAQSPRYKIIEKRQSVAFWCNPISGHATLYWYQQILGQGPKLLIQFQNNGVVDDSQLPKDRFSAERLKGVDSTLKIQPAKLEDSAVYLCASSLGGRSDGYTFGSGTRLTVV.

This chain joins TRBV7-2 and TRBJ2-1; 9 bases line up with TRBD2. The CDR3 runs 12 residues. J gave up 15 bases and V 5 bases, and 8 bases lay outside the gene matches. In germline, CDR1 is SGHTA, CDR2 FQGNSA. The CDR3 loop reads CASSRYGTSLFF. DNA for the CDR3: TGTGCCAGCAGCAGGTACGGGACTAGCTTGTTCTTC.

In DNA form, the CDR3 reads TGTGCCAGCGGCTTAAGGGGGATAAACAACGAGCAGTACTTC. Translating it yields CASGLRGINNEQYF. The V gene is TRBV27, the J gene TRBJ2-7; weak D call: TRBD1 (6 bases). This CDR3 has 14 residues. Germline lookup yields CDR1 MNHEY and CDR2 SMNVEV (reference sequence). V shed 8 bases and J shed 5 bases, with 19 bases lying between them.

The genes are TRBV5-1 and TRBJ2-7; TRBD1 matches at 10 bases. The germline CDR1 and CDR2 sequences are SGHRS and YFSETQ. The CDR3 consists of 16 residues. The junction had 12 bases not matched to a gene; V was cut back by 3 bases and J by 6 bases. Here the CDR3 reads CASSSDTTGGASEQYF. The DNA of the CDR3 is TGCGCCAGCAGCTCCGATACGACAGGGGGCGCTTCCGAGCAGTACTTC.